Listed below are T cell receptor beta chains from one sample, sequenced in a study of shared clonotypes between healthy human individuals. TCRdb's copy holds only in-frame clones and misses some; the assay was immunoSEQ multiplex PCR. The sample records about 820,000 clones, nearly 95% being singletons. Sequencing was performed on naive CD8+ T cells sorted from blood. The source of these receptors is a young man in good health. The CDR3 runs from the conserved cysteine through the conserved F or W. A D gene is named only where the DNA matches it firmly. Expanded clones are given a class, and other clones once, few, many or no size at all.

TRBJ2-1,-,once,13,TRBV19,CASSVTSYNEQFF,TGTGCCAGTAGTGTCACCTCCTACAATGAGCAGTTCTTC
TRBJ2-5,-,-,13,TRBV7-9,CASSPVQMETQYF,TGTGCCAGCAGCCCCGTACAAATGGAGACCCAGTACTTC
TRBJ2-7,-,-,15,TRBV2,CASSEAHPSSYEQYF,TGTGCCAGCAGTGAAGCGCACCCTTCCTCCTACGAGCAGTACTTC
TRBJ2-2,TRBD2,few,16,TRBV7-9,CASSPFEAGATGELFF,TGTGCCAGCAGCCCCTTTGAAGCGGGAGCCACCGGGGAGCTGTTTTTT
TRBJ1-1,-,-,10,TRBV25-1,CASQGIQAFF,TGTGCCAGCCAGGGTATCCAAGCTTTCTTT
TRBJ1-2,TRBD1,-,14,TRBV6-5,CASSNRGLNYGYTF,TGTGCCAGCAGCAACAGGGGCCTCAACTATGGCTACACCTTC
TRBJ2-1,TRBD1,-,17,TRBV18,CASQPQGALGSYNEQFF,TGTGCCAGCCAACCTCAGGGGGCCTTGGGCTCCTACAATGAGCAGTTCTTC
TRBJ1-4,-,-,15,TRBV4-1,CASSPTARVNEKLFF,TGCGCCAGCAGCCCGACGGCACGGGTTAATGAAAAACTGTTTTTT
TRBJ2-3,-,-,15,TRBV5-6,CASSSIPSREDTQYF,TGTGCCAGCAGCTCCATTCCTTCGAGGGAAGATACGCAGTATTTT
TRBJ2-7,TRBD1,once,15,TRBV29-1,CSVEKTGQGTYEQYF,TGCAGCGTTGAAAAAACGGGACAGGGTACCTACGAGCAGTACTTC
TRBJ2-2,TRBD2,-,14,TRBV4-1,CASSQSSGGGELFF,TGCGCCAGCAGCCAATCTAGCGGGGGCGGGGAGCTGTTTTTT
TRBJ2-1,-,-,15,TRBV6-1,CASGPLGLDYNEQFF,TGTGCCAGCGGTCCCTTGGGACTGGATTACAATGAGCAGTTCTTC
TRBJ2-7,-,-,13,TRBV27,CASRIGRAYEQYF,TGTGCCAGCAGAATCGGACGGGCCTACGAGCAGTACTTC
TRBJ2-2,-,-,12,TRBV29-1,CSVVLNTGELFF,TGCAGCGTTGTTTTAAACACCGGGGAGCTGTTTTTT
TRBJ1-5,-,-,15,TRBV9,CASSVGGKVTQPQHF,TGTGCCAGCAGCGTAGGAGGAAAGGTTACTCAGCCCCAGCATTTT
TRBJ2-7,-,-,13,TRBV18,CASSPPTGYEQYF,TGTGCCAGCTCACCACCTACAGGGTACGAGCAGTACTTC
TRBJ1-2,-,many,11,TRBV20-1,CSAVTLGGGFF,TGCAGTGCCGTTACCCTAGGAGGCGGGTTCTTC
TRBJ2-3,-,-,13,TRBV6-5,CASSYRDTDTQYF,TGTGCCAGCAGTTACAGAGACACAGATACGCAGTATTTT
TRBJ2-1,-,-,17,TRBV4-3,CASSQVWSGQPYNEQFF,TGCGCCAGCAGCCAAGTGTGGAGTGGACAGCCCTACAATGAGCAGTTCTTC
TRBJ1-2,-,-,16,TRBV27,CASSFYRGASSYGYTF,TGTGCCAGCAGTTTCTACCGGGGGGCCTCGTCCTATGGCTACACCTTC
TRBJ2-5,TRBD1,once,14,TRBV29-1,CSMGQGARGETQYF,TGCAGCATGGGACAGGGGGCGCGAGGGGAGACCCAGTACTTC
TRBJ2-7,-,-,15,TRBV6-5,CASSYSIGFSYEQYF,TGTGCCAGCAGTTACTCGATTGGGTTCTCCTACGAGCAGTACTTC
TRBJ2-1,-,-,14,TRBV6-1,CASSKGRRLDEQFF,TGTGCCAGCAGCAAAGGTAGGCGCCTCGATGAGCAGTTCTTC
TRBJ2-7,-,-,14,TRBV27,CASSLLKGPYEQYF,TGTGCCAGCAGTTTATTGAAGGGGCCCTACGAGCAGTACTTC
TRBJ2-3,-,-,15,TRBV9,CASSLWSGEEDTQYF,TGTGCCAGCAGCCTATGGTCAGGGGAGGAAGATACGCAGTATTTT
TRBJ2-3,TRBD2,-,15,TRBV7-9,CASSQLAGVTDTQYF,TGTGCCAGCAGCCAACTAGCGGGAGTTACAGATACGCAGTATTTT
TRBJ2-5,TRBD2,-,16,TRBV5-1,CASSLMVAGVQETQYF,TGCGCCAGCAGCTTGATGGTAGCGGGGGTACAAGAGACCCAGTACTTC
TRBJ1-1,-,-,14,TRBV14,CASSQVGLGTEAFF,TGTGCCAGCAGCCAAGTAGGGTTAGGCACTGAAGCTTTCTTT
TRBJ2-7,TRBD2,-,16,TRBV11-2,CASSFRTSGGNYEQYF,TGTGCCAGCAGCTTTAGGACTAGCGGCGGCAACTACGAGCAGTACTTC
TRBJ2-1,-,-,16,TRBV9,CASSVEGESTYNEQFF,TGTGCCAGCAGCGTAGAGGGGGAGTCGACCTACAATGAGCAGTTCTTC
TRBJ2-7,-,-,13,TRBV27,CASSLALPYEQYF,TGTGCCAGCAGTTTAGCCTTACCCTACGAGCAGTACTTC
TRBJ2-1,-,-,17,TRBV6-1,CASSEVRSRRPYNEQFF,TGTGCCAGCAGTGAGGTTAGATCGCGACGCCCCTACAATGAGCAGTTCTTC
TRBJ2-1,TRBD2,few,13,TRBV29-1,CSVGLADYNEQFF,TGCAGCGTTGGACTAGCGGACTACAATGAGCAGTTCTTC
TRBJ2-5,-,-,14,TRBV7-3,CASSPDGYQETQYF,TGTGCCAGCAGCCCCGACGGCTACCAAGAGACCCAGTACTTC
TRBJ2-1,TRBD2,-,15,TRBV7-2,CASSPAGVLYNEQFF,TGTGCCAGCAGCCCGGCGGGAGTTCTCTACAATGAGCAGTTCTTC
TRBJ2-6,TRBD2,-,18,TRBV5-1,CASSRKAAGGSGANVLTF,TGCGCCAGCAGCCGGAAAGCAGCGGGAGGCTCCGGGGCCAACGTCCTGACTTTC
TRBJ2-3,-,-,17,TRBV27,CASSPQTGTESTDTQYF,TGTGCCAGCAGTCCGCAGACCGGGACGGAGAGCACAGATACGCAGTATTTT
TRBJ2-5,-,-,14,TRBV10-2,CASSPDRSQETQYF,TGCGCCAGCAGCCCTGACAGGTCCCAAGAGACCCAGTACTTC
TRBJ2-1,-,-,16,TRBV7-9,CAADRPVGSVRDEQFF,TGTGCCGCCGACCGCCCGGTCGGGAGCGTTCGGGATGAGCAGTTCTTC
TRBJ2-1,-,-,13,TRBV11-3,CASSPGTTNDQFF,TGTGCCAGCAGTCCCGGGACCACCAATGATCAGTTCTTC
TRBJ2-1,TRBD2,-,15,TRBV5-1,CASSNGAGGLNEQFF,TGCGCCAGCAGCAACGGAGCGGGAGGGTTGAATGAGCAGTTCTTC
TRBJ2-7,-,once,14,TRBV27,CASSLSRHSYEQYF,TGTGCCAGCAGTCTCTCCCGACACTCCTACGAGCAGTACTTC
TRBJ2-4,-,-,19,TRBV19,CASSKARRGGFLAKNIQYF,TGTGCCAGTAGTAAGGCTCGCAGGGGTGGGTTTTTAGCCAAAAACATTCAGTACTTC
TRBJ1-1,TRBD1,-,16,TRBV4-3,CASSAGFRDRVAEAFF,TGCGCCAGCAGCGCCGGGTTCCGGGACAGGGTGGCTGAAGCTTTCTTT
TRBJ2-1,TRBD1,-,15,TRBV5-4,CASSPRQGIINEQFF,TGTGCCAGCAGCCCGAGACAGGGGATTATCAATGAGCAGTTCTTC
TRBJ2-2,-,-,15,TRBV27,CASSRGLKRTGELFF,TGTGCCAGCAGCCGGGGCCTCAAGCGCACCGGGGAGCTGTTTTTT
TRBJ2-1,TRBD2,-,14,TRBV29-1,CSVDQAGVLNEQFF,TGCAGCGTTGATCAGGCGGGAGTCTTGAATGAGCAGTTCTTC
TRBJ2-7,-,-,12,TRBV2,CASTSQTYEQYF,TGTGCCAGCACCTCGCAAACCTACGAGCAGTACTTC
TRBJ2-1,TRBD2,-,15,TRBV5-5,CASSRTSGVGNEQFF,TGTGCCAGCAGCCGGACTAGCGGGGTGGGAAATGAGCAGTTCTTC
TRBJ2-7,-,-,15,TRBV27,CASSLSGILTYEQYF,TGTGCCAGCAGTTTATCTGGGATACTAACCTACGAGCAGTACTTC
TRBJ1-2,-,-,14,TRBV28,CASTWRTVNYGYTF,TGTGCCAGCACCTGGAGGACCGTCAACTATGGCTACACCTTC
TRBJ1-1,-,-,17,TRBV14,CASSQEVGVALNTEAFF,TGTGCCAGCAGCCAAGAGGTCGGGGTAGCCTTGAACACTGAAGCTTTCTTT
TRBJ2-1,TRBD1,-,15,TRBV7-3,CASSLGQGVVNEQFF,TGTGCCAGCAGCTTGGGACAGGGGGTTGTTAATGAGCAGTTCTTC
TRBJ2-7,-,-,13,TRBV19,CASSLAEGYEQYF,TGTGCCAGTAGCCTCGCGGAGGGGTACGAGCAGTACTTC
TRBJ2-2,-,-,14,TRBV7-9,CATKLVANTGELFF,TGTGCCACCAAACTAGTTGCGAACACCGGGGAGCTGTTTTTT
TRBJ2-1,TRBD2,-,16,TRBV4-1,CASSQDGSGIYNEQFF,TGCGCCAGCAGCCAAGATGGTAGCGGGATCTACAATGAGCAGTTCTTC
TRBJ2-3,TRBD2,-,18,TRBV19,CASSPGLAGTTSTDTQYF,TGTGCCAGTAGTCCGGGACTAGCGGGAACTACTAGCACAGATACGCAGTATTTT
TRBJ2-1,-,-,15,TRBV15,CATSSAPLAGNEQFF,TGTGCCACCAGCTCCGCCCCACTAGCCGGCAATGAGCAGTTCTTC
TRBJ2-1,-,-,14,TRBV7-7,CASSLDLGSNEQFF,TGTGCCAGCAGCTTAGATCTGGGGAGTAATGAGCAGTTCTTC
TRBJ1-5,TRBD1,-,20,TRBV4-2,CASSQVPGHGTGSSNQPQHF,TGTGCCAGCAGCCAAGTTCCGGGACACGGGACAGGTTCTAGCAATCAGCCCCAGCATTTT